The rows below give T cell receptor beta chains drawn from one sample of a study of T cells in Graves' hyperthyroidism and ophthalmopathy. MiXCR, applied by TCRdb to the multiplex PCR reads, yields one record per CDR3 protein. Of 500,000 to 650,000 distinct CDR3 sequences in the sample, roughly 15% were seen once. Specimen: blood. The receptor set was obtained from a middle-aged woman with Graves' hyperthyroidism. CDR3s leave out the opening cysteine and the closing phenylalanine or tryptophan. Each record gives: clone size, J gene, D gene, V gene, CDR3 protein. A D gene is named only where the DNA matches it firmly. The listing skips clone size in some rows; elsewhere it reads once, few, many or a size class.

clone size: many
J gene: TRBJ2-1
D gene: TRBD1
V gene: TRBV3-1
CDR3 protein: ASSQDGDRESHNEQF

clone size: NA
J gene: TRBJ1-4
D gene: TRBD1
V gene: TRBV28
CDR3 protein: ASRSQPGQGVRKLF

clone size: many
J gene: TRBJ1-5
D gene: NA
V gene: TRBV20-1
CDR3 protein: SARSITGNQPQH

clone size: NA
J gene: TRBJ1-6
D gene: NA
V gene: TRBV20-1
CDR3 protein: SANDRDYNSPLH

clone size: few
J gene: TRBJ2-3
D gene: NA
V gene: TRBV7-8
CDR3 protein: ASSFSLDTQY

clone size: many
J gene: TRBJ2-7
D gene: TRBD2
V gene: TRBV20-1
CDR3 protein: AGREREGPEQY

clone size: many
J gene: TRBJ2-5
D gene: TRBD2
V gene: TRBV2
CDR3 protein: ASNTVRGERTQY

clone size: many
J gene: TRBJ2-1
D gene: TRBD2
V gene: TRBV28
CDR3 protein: ASSLVPLLAGANNEQF

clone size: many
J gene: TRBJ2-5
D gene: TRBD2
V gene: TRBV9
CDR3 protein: ASSSRGGGQETQY

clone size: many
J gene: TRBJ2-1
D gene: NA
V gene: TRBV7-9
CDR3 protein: ASSLALVTYNEQF

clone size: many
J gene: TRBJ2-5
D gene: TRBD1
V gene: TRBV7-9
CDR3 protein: ASSRNQGDQETQY

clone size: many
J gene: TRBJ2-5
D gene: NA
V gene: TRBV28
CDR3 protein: ASRLAPQETQY

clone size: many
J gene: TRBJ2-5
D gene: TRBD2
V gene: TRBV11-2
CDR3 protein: ASSPSSGKETQY

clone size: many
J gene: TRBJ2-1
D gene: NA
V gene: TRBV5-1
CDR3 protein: ASSLRQEPYNEQF

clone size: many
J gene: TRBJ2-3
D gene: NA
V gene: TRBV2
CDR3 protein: ASSPRGWVTDTQY

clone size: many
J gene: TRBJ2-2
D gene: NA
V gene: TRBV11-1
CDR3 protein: ASSPRDGRELF

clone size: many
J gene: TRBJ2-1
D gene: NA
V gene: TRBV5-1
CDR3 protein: ASGERYQESNEQF

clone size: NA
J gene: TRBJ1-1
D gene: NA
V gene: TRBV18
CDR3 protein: ASSPPRAGMNTEAF

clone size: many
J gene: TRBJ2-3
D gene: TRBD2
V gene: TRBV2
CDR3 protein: ASIAGGPSDTQY

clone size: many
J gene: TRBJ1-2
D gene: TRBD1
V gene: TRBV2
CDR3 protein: ASSPDRGGYGYT

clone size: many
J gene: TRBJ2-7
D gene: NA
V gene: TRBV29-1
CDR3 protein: SVEDLGSRSEYEQY

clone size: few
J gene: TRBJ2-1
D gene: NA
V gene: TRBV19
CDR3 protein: ASRTTGDPYNEQF

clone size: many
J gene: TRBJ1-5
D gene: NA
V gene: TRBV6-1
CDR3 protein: ASSAGSSNQPQH

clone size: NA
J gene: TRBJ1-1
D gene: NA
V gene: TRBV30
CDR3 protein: AWSAWRESTEAF

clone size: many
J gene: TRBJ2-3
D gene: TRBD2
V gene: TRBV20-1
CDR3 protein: SARASGRGSSTDTQY

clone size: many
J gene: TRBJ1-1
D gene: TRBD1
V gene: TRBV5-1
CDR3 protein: ASSLGSGTGHSNTEAF

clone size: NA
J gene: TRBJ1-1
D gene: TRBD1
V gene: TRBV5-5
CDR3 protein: ASSQLQGARTEAF

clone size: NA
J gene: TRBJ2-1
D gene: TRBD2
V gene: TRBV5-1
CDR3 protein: ATKGLAGNNEQF

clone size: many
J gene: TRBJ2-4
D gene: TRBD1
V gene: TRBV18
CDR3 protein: ASSPLGTGGDIQY

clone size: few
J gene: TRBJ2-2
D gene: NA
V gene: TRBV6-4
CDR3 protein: ASRRGSGAGELF

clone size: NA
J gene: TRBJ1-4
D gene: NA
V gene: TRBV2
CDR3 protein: ASSGSEKLF

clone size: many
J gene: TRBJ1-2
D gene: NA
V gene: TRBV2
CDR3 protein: ASKELQGTYGYT

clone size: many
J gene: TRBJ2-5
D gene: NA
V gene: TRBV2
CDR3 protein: ASSEDGRETQY

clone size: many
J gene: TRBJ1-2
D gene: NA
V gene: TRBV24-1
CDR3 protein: ATSDFYRGYYGYT

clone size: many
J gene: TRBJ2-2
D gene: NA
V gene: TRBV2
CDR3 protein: ASSEVAQNTGELF

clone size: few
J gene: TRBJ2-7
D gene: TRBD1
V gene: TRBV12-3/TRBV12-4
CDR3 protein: ASTRGQSYEQY

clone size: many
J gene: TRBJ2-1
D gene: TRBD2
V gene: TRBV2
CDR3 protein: ASSTTSGWSSEQF